The clone carrying this T cell receptor beta chain was recorded only once. The J segment lost 4 bases and the V segment lost 3 bases, leaving 9 bases of the junction unmatched. The CDR3 sequence is 16 residues long. Per germline, CDR1 SEHNR and CDR2 FQNEAQ (reference sequence). The data derive from a study of blood T cell repertoires in COVID-19. Turning to the study itself: The study drew acute and convalescent COVID-19 samples from the United States, Italy and Spain. T cells, B-cell-depleted T cells, or PBMCs provided the cDNA or gDNA that served as material.

In the original processing: Nucleated cell number was recorded as an estimate derived from reference gene primer amplification. Libraries were prepared by immunoSEQ multiplex PCR; TCRdb keeps only in-frame clonotypes and omits some of them. V and J calls and clone size follow that table, whereas D and trimming were derived from the DNA. The table records about 220,000 clones, approximately 81% of them present only once. The chain uses TRBV7-9 and TRBJ1-3, with TRBD1 identical over 7 bases. The specimen was peripheral blood. The sequence came from a woman older than 75 with acute or convalescent COVID-19. The chain's CDR3 is CASSFSGTVSGNTIYF. CDR3 nucleotide sequence: TGTGCCAGCAGCTTTTCCGGGACAGTTTCCGGAAACACCATATATTTT.